This TCR beta chain is from a study of blood T cell repertoires in COVID-19. Background on the study: Samples representing acute and convalescent COVID-19 were sourced from the United States, Italy and Spain.

Followed over time, Seattle patients had been enrolled while infection was active. How the authors handled the data: Estimation of nucleated cell counts was performed using reference gene primer amplification. Sequenced by immunoSEQ multiplex PCR; TCRdb stores in-frame clones only, minus some. Clone size and V and J calls were adopted from that table, with D and trimming inferred from the DNA. Of approximately 330,000 clones in the sample, roughly 90% were seen once. Germline V gene sequence: CDR1 ENHRY, CDR2 SYGVKD. The CDR3 sequence is 15 residues long. Deletions cut 6 bases from V and 7 bases from J, with 21 bases between.

This chain uses TRBV10-3 with TRBJ1-2; maybe TRBD1 (6 bases). The TCR originated in a man in his thirties or forties with COVID-19, enrolled during active disease. Sequencing used peripheral blood. CDR3 amino acids: CAIRGDRKEFGGYTF. CDR3 nucleotides: TGTGCCATCAGGGGAGACAGGAAAGAATTTGGTGGCTACACCTTC.